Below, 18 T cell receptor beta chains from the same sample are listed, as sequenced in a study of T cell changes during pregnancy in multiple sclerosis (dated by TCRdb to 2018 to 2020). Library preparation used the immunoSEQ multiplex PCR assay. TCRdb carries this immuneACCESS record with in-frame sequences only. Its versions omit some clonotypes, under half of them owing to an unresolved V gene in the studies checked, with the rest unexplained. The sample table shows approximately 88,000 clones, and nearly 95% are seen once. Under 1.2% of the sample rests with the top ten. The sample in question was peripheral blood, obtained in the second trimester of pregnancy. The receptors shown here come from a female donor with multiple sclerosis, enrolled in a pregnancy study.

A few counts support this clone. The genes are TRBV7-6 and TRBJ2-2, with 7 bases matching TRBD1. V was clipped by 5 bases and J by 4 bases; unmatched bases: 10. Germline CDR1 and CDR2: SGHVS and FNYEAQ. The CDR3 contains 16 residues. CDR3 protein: CASSGRPWTGTGELFF. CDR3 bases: TGTGCCAGCAGCGGGAGACCTTGGACAGGCACCGGGGAGCTGTTTTTT.

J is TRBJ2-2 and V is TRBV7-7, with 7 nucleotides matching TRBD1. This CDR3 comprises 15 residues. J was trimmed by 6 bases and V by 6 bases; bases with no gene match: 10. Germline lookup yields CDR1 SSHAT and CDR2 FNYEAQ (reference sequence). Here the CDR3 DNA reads TGTGCCAGCAGACCCCGGACAGGCGGCCCCGGGGAGCTGTTTTTT. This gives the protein CASRPRTGGPGELFF.

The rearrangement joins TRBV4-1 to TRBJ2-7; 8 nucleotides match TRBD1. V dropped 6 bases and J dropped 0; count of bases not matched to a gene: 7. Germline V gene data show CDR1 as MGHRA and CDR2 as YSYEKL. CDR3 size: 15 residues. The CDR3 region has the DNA TGCGCCAGCAGTGCCGACAGGGGTAGCTCCTACGAGCAGTACTTC. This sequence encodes CASSADRGSSYEQYF.

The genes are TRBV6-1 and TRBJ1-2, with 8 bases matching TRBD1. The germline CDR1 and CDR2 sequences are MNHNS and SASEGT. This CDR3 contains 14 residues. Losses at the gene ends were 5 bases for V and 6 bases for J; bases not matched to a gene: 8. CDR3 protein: CASSPQGARDGYTF. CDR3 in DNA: TGTGCCAGCAGTCCCCAGGGGGCGCGGGATGGCTACACCTTC.

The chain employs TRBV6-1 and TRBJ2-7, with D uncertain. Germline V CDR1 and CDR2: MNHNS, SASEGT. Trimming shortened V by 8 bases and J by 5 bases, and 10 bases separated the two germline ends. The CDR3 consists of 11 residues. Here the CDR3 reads CASSEIDEQYF. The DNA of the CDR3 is TGTGCCAGCTCGGAGATAGACGAGCAGTACTTC.

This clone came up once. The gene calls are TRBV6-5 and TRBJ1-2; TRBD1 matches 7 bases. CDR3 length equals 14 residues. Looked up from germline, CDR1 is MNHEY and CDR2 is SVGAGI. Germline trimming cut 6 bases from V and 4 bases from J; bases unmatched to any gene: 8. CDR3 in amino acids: CASSRRGRPYGYTF. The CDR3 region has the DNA TGTGCCAGCAGCCGCAGGGGGAGGCCCTATGGCTACACCTTC.

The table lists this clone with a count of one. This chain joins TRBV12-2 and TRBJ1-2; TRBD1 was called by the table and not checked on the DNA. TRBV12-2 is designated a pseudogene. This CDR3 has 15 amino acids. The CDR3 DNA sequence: TGTGCAAGTCGCTCGAAAGCAGGGTACTACTATGGCTACACCTTC. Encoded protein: CASRSKAGYYYGYTF.

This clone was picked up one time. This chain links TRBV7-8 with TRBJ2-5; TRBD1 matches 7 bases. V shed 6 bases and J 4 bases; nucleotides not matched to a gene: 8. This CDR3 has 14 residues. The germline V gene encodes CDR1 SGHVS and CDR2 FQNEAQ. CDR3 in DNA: TGTGCCAGCAGTTATTCCCAGGGGGTAGAGACCCAGTACTTC. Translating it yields CASSYSQGVETQYF.

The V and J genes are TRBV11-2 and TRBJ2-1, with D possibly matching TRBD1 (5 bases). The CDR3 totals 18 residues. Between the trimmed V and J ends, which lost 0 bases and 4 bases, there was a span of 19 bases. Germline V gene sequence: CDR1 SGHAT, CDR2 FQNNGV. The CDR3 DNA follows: TGTGCCAGCAGCTTAGATTCGATCAGGGTAGCAGGTTACAATGAGCAGTTCTTC. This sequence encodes CASSLDSIRVAGYNEQFF.

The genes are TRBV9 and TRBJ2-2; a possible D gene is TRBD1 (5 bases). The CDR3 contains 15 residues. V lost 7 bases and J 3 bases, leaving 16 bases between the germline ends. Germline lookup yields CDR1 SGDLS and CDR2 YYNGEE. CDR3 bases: TGTGCCAGCTCTCGCCCCGACAGTCACACCGGGGAGCTGTTTTTT. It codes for CASSRPDSHTGELFF.

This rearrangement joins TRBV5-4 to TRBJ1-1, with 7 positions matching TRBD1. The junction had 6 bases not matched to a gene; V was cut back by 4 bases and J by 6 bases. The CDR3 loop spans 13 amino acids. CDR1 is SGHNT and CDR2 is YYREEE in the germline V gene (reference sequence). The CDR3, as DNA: TGTGCCAGCAGCCCCGGACAGGTCTCTGAAGCTTTCTTT. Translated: CASSPGQVSEAFF. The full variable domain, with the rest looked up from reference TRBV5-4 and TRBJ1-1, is ETGVTQSPTHLIKTRGQQVTLRCSSQSGHNTVSWYQQALGQGPQFIFQYYREEENGRGNFPPRFSGLQFPNYSSELNVNALELDDSALYLCASSPGQVSEAFFGQGTRLTVV.

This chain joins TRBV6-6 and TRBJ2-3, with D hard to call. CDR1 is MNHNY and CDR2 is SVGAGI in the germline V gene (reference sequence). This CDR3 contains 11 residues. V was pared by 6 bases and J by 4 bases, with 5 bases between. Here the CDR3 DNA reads TGTGCCAGCAGATTCGCAGATACGCAGTATTTT. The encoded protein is CASRFADTQYF.

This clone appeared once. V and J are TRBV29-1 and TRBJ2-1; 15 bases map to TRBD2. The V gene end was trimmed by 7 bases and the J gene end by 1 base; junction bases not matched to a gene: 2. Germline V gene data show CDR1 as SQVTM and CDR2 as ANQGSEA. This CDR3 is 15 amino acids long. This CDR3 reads CSAGLAGGSYNEQFF. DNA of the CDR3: TGCAGCGCCGGACTAGCGGGAGGGTCCTACAATGAGCAGTTCTTC.

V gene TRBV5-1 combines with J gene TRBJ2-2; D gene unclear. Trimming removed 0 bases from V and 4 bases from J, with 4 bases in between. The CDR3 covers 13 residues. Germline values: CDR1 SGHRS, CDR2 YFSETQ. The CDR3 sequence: CASSLVFTGELFF. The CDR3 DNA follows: TGCGCCAGCAGCTTGGTATTCACCGGGGAGCTGTTTTTT.

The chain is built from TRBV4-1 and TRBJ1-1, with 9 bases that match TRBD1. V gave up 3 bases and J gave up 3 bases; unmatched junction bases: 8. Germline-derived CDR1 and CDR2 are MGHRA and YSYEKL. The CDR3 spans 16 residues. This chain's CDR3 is CASSQTGDRVDTEAFF. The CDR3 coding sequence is TGCGCCAGCAGCCAGACCGGGGACAGGGTGGACACTGAAGCTTTCTTT.

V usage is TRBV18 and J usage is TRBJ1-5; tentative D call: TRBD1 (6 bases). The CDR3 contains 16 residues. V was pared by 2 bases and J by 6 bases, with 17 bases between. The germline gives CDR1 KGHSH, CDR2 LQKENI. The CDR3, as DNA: TGTGCCAGCTCACCAAGGGGGACCCAAGGCAGTCAGCCCCAGCATTTT. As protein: CASSPRGTQGSQPQHF. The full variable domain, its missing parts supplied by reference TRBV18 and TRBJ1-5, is NAGVMQNPRHLVRRRGQEARLRCSPMKGHSHVYWYRQLPEEGLKFMVYLQKENIIDESGMPKERFSAEFPKEGPSILRIQQVVRGDSAAYFCASSPRGTQGSQPQHFGDGTRLSIL.

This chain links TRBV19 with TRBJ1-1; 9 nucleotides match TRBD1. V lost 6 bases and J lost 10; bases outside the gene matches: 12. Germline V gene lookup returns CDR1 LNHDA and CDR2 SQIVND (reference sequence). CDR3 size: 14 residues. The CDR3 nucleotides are TGTGCCAGTAGACTTACAGGGGGCCGCATCGGAGCTTTCTTT. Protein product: CASRLTGGRIGAFF.

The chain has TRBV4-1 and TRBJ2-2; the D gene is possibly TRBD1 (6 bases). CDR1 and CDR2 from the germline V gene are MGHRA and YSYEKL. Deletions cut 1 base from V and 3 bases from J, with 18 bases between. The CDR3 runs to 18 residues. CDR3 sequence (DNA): TGCGCCAGCAGCCAAGGAATTCTCGGGACATCGGACACCGGGGAGCTGTTTTTT. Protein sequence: CASSQGILGTSDTGELFF.